This T cell receptor beta chain was identified during a study of cytotoxic CD8 clonotypes in ibrutinib-treated CLL. The wider study: The group held 11 relapsed/refractory and 15 treatment-naive patients, with under 18 IGHV unmutated. Response specimens were obtained following a median treatment duration of approximately 13 months, with a range of 6 to 36. Whole-study results and caveats: Sustained-remission and progressing patients diverged in sampling times. Contraction or stability on treatment characterized the public clonotypes, which were uncommon.

Of note for this clone: Its specificity is not known.

Assay: immunoSEQ multiplex PCR; the TCRdb copy retains only in-frame clones and omits some. The repertoire holds around 200,000 clones, with around 75% as singletons. Germline V gene lookup returns CDR1 SQVTM and CDR2 ANQGSEA. Trimming took 4 bases from V and 6 from J, leaving 15 bases between them. This CDR3 has 14 residues. Sequencing was performed on PBMCs, taken after 12 months of ibrutinib treatment. The J gene is TRBJ2-2, the V gene TRBV29-1, with D possibly TRBD2 on 6 matching bases. This sequence was found in a human donor with chronic lymphocytic leukemia. The CDR3 DNA sequence: TGCAGCGTTGGCGGGAACGGTTGGGCCGGGGAGCTGTTTTTT. Amino acid sequence: CSVGGNGWAGELFF.